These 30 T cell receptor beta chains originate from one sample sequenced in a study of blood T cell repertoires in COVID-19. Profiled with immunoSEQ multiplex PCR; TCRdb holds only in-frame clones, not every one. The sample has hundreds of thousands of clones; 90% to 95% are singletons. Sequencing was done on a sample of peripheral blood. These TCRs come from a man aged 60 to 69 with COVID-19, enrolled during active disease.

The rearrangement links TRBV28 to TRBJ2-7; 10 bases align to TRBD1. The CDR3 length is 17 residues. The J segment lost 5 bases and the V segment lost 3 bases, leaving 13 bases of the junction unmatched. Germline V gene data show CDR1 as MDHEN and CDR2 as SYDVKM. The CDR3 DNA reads TGTGCCAGCAGTTTCTGGGGACCGGGACAGGGGTACAACGAGCAGTACTTC. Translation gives CASSFWGPGQGYNEQYF.

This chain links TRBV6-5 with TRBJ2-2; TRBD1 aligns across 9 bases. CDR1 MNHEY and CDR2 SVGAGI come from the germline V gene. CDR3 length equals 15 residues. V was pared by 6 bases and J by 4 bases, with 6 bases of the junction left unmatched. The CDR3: CASSYDRGGTGELFF. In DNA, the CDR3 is TGTGCCAGCAGCTACGACAGGGGGGGCACCGGGGAGCTGTTTTTT.

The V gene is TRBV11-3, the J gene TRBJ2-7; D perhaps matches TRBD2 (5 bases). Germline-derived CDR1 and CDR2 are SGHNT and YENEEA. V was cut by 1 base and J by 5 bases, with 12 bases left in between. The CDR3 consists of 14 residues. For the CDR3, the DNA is TGTGCCAGCAGCTTAGGATCGGGATACCACGAGCAGTACTTC. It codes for CASSLGSGYHEQYF.

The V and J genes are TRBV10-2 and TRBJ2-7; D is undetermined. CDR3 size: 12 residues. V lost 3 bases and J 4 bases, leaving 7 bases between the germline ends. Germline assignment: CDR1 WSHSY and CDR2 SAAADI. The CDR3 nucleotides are TGCGCCAGCAGTGATATCGGGTACGAGCAGTACTTC. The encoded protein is CASSDIGYEQYF.

In DNA form, the CDR3 reads TGTGCCAGCAGCGTAGGTCAGATAAACACCGGGGAGCTGTTTTTT. Protein product: CASSVGQINTGELFF. V and J are TRBV9 and TRBJ2-2; D remains ambiguous. The length of the CDR3 is 15 residues. V dropped 0 bases and J dropped 2 bases, with 8 bases sitting between them. In germline, CDR1 is SGDLS, CDR2 YYNGEE.

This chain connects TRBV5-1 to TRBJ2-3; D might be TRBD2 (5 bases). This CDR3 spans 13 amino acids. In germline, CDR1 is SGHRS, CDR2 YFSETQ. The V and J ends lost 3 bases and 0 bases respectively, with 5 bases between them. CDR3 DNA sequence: TGCGCCAGCAGCTGGACTAGCACAGATACGCAGTATTTT. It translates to CASSWTSTDTQYF.

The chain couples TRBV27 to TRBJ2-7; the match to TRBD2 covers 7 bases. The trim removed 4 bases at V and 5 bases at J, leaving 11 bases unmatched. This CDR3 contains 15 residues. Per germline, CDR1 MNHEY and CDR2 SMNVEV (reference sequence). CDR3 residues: CASSSIPPREHEQYF. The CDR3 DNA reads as TGTGCCAGCAGTTCGATCCCCCCGCGGGAGCACGAGCAGTACTTC.

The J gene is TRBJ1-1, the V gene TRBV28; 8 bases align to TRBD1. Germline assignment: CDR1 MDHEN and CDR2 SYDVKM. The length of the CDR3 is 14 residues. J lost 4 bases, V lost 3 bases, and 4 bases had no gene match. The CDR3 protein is CASSFSDRVTEAFF. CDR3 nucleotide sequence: TGTGCCAGCAGTTTTTCGGACAGGGTCACTGAAGCTTTCTTT.

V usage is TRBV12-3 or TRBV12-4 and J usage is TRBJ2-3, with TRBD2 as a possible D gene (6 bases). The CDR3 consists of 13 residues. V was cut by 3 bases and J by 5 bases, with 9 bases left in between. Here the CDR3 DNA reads TGTGCCAGCAGTTTGGGGGGTCGAGATACGCAGTATTTT. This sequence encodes CASSLGGRDTQYF.

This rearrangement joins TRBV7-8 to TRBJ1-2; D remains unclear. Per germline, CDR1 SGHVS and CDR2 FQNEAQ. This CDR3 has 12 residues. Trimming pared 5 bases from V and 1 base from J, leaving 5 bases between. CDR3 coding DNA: TGTGCCAGCAGCCCAAATAACTATGGCTACACCTTC. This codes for CASSPNNYGYTF.

CDR3 in amino acids: CAWSVGGWVFF. The CDR3 coding sequence is TGTGCCTGGAGTGTGGGGGGTTGGGTTTTCTTT. The rearrangement uses TRBV30 and TRBJ1-1, with D possibly matching TRBD1 (5 bases). This CDR3 comprises 11 residues. Looked up from germline, CDR1 is GTSNPN and CDR2 is SVGIG (reference sequence). Trimming took 0 bases from V and 13 from J, leaving 12 bases between them.

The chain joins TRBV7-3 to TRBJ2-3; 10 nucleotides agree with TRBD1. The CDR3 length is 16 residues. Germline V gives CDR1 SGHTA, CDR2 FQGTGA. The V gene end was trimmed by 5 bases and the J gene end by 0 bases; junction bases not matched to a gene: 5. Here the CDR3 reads CASSGGTGASTDTQYF. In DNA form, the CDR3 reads TGTGCCAGCAGCGGGGGGACAGGGGCTAGCACAGATACGCAGTATTTT.

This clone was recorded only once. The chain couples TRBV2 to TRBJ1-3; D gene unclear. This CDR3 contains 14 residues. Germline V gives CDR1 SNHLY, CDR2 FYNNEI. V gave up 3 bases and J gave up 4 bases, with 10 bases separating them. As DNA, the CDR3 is TGTGCCAGCAGTGATACTGCTGCGGGAAACACCATATATTTT. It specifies CASSDTAAGNTIYF.

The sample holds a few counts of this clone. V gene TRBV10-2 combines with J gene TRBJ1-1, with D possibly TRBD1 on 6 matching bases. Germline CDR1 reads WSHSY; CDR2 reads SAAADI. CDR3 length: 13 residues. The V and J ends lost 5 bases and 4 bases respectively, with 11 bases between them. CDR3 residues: CASSLGATTEAFF. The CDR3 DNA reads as TGCGCCAGCAGTTTGGGGGCTACCACTGAAGCTTTCTTT.

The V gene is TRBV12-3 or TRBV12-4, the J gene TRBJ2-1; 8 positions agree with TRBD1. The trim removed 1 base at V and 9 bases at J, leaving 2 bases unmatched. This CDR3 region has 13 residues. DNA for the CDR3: TGTGCCAGCAGTTTAGACAGGGGGGTTGAGCAGTTCTTC. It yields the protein CASSLDRGVEQFF.

The CDR3 region is CSASGGGLAKNIQYF. Written as DNA, the CDR3 is TGCAGCGCCTCGGGCGGGGGGCTAGCCAAAAACATTCAGTACTTC. The chain is built from TRBV29-1 and TRBJ2-4, with TRBD2 matching over 8 bases. V lost 7 bases and J lost 0; bases outside the gene matches: 8. CDR1 SQVTM and CDR2 ANQGSEA come from the germline V gene. The CDR3 loop spans 15 amino acids.

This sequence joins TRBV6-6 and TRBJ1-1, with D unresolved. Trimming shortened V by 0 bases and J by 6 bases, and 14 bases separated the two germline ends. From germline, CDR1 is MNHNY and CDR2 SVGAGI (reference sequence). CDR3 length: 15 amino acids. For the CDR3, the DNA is TGTGCCAGCAGTTACTCAGAGGAGCTTACCTCTGAAGCTTTCTTT. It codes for CASSYSEELTSEAFF.

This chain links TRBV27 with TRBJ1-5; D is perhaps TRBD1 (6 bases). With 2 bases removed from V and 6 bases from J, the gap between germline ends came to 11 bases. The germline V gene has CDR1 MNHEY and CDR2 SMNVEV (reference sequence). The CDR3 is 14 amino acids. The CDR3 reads CASSLARGSQPQHF. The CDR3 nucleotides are TGTGCCAGCAGTTTAGCCAGGGGAAGTCAGCCCCAGCATTTT.

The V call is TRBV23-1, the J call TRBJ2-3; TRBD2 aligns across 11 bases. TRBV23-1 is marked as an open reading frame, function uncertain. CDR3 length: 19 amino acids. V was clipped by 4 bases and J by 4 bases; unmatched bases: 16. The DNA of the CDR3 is TGCGCCAGCAGTCGAGATTCGGATAGCGGGAGGGCCGGTTCAGATACGCAGTATTTT. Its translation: CASSRDSDSGRAGSDTQYF.

Written as DNA, the CDR3 is TGTGCCAGCAGCCGACTAGCGGGGTCCACCGGGGAGCTGTTTTTT. Amino acid sequence: CASSRLAGSTGELFF. The chain combines TRBV3-1 (or the pseudogene TRBV3-2) with TRBJ2-2; 11 nucleotides agree with TRBD2. Trimming took 4 bases from V and 4 from J; bases not matched to a gene: 2. The CDR3 loop spans 15 amino acids. Germline CDR1 is LGHDT and CDR2 is YNNKEL (reference sequence).

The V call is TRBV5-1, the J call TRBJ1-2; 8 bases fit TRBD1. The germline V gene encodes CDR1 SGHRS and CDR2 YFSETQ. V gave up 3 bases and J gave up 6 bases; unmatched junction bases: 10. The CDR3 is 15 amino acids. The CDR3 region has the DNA TGCGCCAGCAGCTCTCCGGACAGGGCTGTAAATGGCTACACCTTC. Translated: CASSSPDRAVNGYTF.

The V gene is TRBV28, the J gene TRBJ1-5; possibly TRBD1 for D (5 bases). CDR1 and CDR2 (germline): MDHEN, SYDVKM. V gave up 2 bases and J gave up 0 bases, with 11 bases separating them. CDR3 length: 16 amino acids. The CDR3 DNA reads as TGTGCCAGCAGTTTACTCCCAGGGCTTAGCAATCAGCCCCAGCATTTT. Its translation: CASSLLPGLSNQPQHF.

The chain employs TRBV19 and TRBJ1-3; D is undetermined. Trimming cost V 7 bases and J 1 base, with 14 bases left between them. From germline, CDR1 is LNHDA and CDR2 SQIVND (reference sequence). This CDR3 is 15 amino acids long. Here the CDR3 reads CASIEGWASGNTIYF. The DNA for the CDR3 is TGTGCCAGTATCGAAGGTTGGGCATCTGGAAACACCATATATTTT.

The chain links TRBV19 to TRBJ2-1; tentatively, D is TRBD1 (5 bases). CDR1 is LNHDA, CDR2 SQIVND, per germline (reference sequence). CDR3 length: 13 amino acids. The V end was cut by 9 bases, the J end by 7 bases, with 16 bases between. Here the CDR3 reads CASVGQAGNEQFF. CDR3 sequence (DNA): TGTGCCAGCGTGGGCCAGGCAGGGAATGAGCAGTTCTTC.

CDR3 in amino acids: CASSEGGLSYNEQFF. As DNA, the CDR3 is TGTGCCAGCAGTGAAGGTGGACTCTCCTACAATGAGCAGTTCTTC. The chain has TRBV25-1 and TRBJ2-1; D may be TRBD2 (5 bases). CDR1 is MGHDK, CDR2 SYGVNS, per germline. V was trimmed by 2 bases and J by 0 bases, leaving 8 bases between them. This CDR3 spans 15 amino acids.

In DNA form, the CDR3 reads TGTGCCAGCAGCTTAGCTATAGCGGGGCAGACCTACGAGCAGTACTTC. It yields the protein CASSLAIAGQTYEQYF. V is TRBV7-2 and J is TRBJ2-7; TRBD2 aligns across 8 bases. Germline V gene sequence: CDR1 SGHTA, CDR2 FQGNSA. V dropped 0 bases and J dropped 2; count of bases not matched to a gene: 6. The CDR3 extends over 16 amino acids.

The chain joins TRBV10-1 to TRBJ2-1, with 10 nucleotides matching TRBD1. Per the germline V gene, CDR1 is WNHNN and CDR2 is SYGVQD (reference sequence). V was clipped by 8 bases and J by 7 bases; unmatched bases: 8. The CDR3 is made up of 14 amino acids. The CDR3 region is CASGDRGVGNEQFF. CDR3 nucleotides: TGCGCCAGCGGGGACAGGGGAGTCGGGAATGAGCAGTTCTTC.

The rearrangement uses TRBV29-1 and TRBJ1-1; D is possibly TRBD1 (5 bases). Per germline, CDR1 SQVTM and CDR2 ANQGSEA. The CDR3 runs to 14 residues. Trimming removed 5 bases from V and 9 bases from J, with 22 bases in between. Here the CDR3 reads CSVFPPSQERQAFF. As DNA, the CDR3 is TGCAGCGTTTTCCCTCCCTCACAGGAAAGGCAAGCTTTCTTT.

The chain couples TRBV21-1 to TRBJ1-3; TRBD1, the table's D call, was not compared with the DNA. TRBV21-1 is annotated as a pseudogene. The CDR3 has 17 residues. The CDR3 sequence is CASTSYPTGNSGNTIYF. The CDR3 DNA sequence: TGTGCCAGCACCTCCTACCCGACAGGCAACTCTGGAAACACCATATATTTT.

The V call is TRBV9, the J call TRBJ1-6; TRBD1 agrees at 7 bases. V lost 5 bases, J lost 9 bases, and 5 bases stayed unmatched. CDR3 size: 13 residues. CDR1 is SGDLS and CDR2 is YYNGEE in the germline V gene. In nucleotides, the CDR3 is TGTGCCAGCAGTAGACAGGGCGCTTCACCCCTCCACTTT. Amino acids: CASSRQGASPLHF.